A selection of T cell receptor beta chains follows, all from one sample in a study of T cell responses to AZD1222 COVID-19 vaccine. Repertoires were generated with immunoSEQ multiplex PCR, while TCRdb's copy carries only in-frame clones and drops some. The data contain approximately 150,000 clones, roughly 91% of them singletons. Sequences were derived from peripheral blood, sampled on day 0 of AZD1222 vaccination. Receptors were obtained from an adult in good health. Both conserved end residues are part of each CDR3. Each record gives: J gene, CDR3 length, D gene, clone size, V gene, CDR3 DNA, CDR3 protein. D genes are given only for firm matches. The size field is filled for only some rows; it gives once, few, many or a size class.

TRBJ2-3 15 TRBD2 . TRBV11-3 TGTGCCAGCAGCTTGGTTAGCGGGAGACGCGATACGCAGTATTTT CASSLVSGRRDTQYF
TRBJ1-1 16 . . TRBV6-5 TGTGCCAGCAGTTACTCTCTGGGCAGGGCGAACACTGAAGCTTTCTTT CASSYSLGRANTEAFF
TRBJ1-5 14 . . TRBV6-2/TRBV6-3 TGTGCCAGCAGTCCCACATCCGCCAATCAGCCCCAGCATTTT CASSPTSANQPQHF
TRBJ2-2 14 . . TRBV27 TGTGCCAGCAGTTTATTAGCCGGCACCGGGGAGCTGTTTTTT CASSLLAGTGELFF
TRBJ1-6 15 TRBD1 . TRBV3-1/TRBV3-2 TGTGCCAGCAGCTCGAACAGGGGGCAGGGTTCACCCCTCCACTTT CASSSNRGQGSPLHF
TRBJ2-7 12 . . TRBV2 TGTGCCAGCAGGTCTAACAGCTACGAGCAGTACTTC CASRSNSYEQYF
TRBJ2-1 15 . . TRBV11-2 TGTGCCAGCAGCTTAGAAGGGAGCTCCTACAATGAGCAGTTCTTC CASSLEGSSYNEQFF
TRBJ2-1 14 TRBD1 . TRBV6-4 TGTGCCAGCAGTGCGGAGACAGGGGGCAATGAGCAGTTCTTC CASSAETGGNEQFF
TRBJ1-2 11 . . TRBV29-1 TGCAGCGTTGAAGGTGGGGAGCGCTACACCTTC CSVEGGERYTF
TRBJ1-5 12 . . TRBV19 TGTGCCAGTAGTAGCCCAGGGCAGCCCCAGCATTTT CASSSPGQPQHF
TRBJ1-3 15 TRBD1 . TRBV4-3 TGCGCCAGCAGCCGGACAGGGGGTTCTGGAAACACCATATATTTT CASSRTGGSGNTIYF
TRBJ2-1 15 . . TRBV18 TGTGCCAGCTCACCAGCAGCCATGAGCTACAATGAGCAGTTCTTC CASSPAAMSYNEQFF
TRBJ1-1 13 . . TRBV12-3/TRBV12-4 TGTGCCAGCAGTACGACAGGAGGGACTGAAGCTTTCTTT CASSTTGGTEAFF
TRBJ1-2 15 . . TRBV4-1 TGCGCCAGCAGCCAAGATCGACAGTTAAACTATGGCTACACCTTC CASSQDRQLNYGYTF
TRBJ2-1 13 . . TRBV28 TGTGCCAGCAGCAGACTAGTACCCAATGAGCAGTTCTTC CASSRLVPNEQFF
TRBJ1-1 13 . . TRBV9 TGTGCCAGCAGCGTAGGCATGCTAACTGAAGCTTTCTTT CASSVGMLTEAFF
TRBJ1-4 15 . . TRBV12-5 TGTGCTAGTTCGTCCTCATTTTCAACTAATGAAAAACTGTTTTTT CASSSSFSTNEKLFF
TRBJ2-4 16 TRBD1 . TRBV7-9 TGTGCCAGCAGCACAAGGACAGGGGAAGCCAAAAACATTCAGTACTTC CASSTRTGEAKNIQYF
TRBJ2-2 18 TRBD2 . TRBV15 TGTGCCACCAGCAGGAGACTAGCGGGGGGACTGAACACCGGGGAGCTGTTTTTT CATSRRLAGGLNTGELFF
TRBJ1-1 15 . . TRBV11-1 TGTGCCAGCAGCTTAGATTTGGGCACAAACACTGAAGCTTTCTTT CASSLDLGTNTEAFF
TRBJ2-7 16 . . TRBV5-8 TGTGCCAGCAGCTTGGCGTGGACTATAAGCTCCTACGAGCAGTACTTC CASSLAWTISSYEQYF
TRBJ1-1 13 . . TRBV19 TGTGCCAGCAGTCTGACGGAGAACACTGAAGCTTTCTTT CASSLTENTEAFF
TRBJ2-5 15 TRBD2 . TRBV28 TGTGCCAGCAGTTTATGGGCGGGAGGCCAAGAGACCCAGTACTTC CASSLWAGGQETQYF
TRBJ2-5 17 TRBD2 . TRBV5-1 TGCGCCAGCAGCTTGGATCCAGCGGGGGGGCTCAAAGAGACCCAGTACTTC CASSLDPAGGLKETQYF
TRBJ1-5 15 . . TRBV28 TGTGCCAGCAGTTCCGACAGTTATAGCAATCAGCCCCAGCATTTT CASSSDSYSNQPQHF
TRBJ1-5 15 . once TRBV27 TGTGCCAGCAGTTTAAGTCGGGGGCTCGGTCAGCCCCAGCATTTT CASSLSRGLGQPQHF
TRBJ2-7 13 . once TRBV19 TGTGCCAGCAGCCCGGGCAGGTCCTACGAGCAGTACTTC CASSPGRSYEQYF
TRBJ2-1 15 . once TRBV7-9 TGTGCCAGCAGCCCCCCTATCAGCTCCTACAATGAGCAGTTCTTC CASSPPISSYNEQFF